This T cell receptor beta chain is from a study of T-cell memory formation after mild COVID-19. The length of the CDR3 is 15 residues. Germline CDR1 and CDR2: SGHTA and FQGNSA. After removal of 6 bases from V and 6 bases from J, the junction contained 5 bases not matched to a gene. This clonotype was seen at least ten times. TCRdb re-derived calls from the 5' RACE reads in MiXCR, one entry per CDR3 protein. The table includes about 200,000 distinct CDR3 sequences, more than 8% detected once. The sequence derives from a man younger than 35 who had mild COVID-19 (a few samples of this study predate the infection). Cell type and time point are not known. The chain joins TRBV7-2 to TRBJ2-1; 13 bases are shared with TRBD2. Sequenced: PBMCs or a T cell subset sorted from them (not recorded which). For the CDR3, the DNA is TGTGCCAGCAGACCTCGACTAGCGGGAGGCAATGAGCAGTTCTTC. As protein: CASRPRLAGGNEQFF.